This TCR beta chain was recovered during a study of blood T cells in healthy people across ages. A second PCR of about 6 to 12 cycles used a sample-barcoded 5' primer and a J-beta primer mix. TCRdb processed the 5' RACE reads anew with MiXCR; each CDR3 protein has one entry. Counted here are 910,000 or so distinct CDR3 sequences, roughly 51% occurring once; the ten biggest clones make up about a fifth. The CDR3 covers 13 residues. Germline V gives CDR1 SQVTM, CDR2 ANQGSEA. V gave up 6 bases and J gave up 3 bases; unmatched junction bases: 7. The TCR comes from an older woman in good health. The chain carries TRBV29-1 and TRBJ2-5; 7 nucleotides line up with TRBD1. The sample was blood. In DNA, the CDR3 is TGCAGCGTGAGCTTGACAGGGAAAGAGACCCAGTACTTC. Amino acids: CSVSLTGKETQYF.